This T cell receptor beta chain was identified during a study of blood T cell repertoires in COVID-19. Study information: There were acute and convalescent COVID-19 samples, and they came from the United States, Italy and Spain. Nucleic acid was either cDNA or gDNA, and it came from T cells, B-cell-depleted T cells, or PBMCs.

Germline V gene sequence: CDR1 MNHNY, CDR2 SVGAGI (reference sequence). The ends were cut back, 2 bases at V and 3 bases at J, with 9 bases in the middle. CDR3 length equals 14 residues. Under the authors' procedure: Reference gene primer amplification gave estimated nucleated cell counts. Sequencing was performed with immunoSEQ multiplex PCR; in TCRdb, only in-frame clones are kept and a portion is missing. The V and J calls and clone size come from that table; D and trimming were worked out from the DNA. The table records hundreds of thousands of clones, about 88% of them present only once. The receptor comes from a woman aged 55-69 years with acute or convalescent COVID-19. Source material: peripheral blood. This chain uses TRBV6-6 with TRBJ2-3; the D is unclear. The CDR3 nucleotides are TGTGCCAGCAGTTACATTCGGGTTACAGATACGCAGTATTTT. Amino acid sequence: CASSYIRVTDTQYF.